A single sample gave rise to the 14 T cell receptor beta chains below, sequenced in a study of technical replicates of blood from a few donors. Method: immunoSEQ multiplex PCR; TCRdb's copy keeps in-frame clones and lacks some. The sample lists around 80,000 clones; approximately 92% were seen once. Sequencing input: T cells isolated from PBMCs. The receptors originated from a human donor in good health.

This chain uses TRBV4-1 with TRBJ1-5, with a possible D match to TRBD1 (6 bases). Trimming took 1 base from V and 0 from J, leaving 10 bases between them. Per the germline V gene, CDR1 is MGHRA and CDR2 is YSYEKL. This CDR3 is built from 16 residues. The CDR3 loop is CASSQGQAYSNQPQHF. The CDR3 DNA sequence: TGCGCCAGCAGCCAAGGACAGGCCTATAGCAATCAGCCCCAGCATTTT.

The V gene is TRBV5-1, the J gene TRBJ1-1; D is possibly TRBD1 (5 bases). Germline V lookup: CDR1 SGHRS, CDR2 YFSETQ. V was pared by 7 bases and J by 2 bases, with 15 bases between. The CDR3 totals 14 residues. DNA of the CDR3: TGCGCCAGCTGTATACAGTGGGGCAACACTGAAGCTTTCTTT. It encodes CASCIQWGNTEAFF.

The CDR3 is CASSLVSGTGPSGYTF. The CDR3 region has the DNA TGTGCCAGCAGTTTAGTGTCGGGGACAGGCCCATCGGGCTACACCTTC. The chain links TRBV27 to TRBJ1-2, with TRBD1 matching over 8 bases. The CDR3 has 16 amino acids. V was pared by 2 bases and J by 8 bases, with 13 bases of the junction left unmatched. Germline CDR1 and CDR2: MNHEY and SMNVEV (reference sequence).

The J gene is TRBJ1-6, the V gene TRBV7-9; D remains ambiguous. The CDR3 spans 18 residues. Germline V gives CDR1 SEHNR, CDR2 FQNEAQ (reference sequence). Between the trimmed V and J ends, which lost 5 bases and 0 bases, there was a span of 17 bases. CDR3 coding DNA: TGTGCCAGCAGCCACGCGGGGATTGTCAGCTCCTATAATTCACCCCTCCACTTT. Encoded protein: CASSHAGIVSSYNSPLHF. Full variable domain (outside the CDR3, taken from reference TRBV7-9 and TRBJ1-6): DTGVSQNPRHKITKRGQNVTFRCDPISEHNRLYWYRQTLGQGPEFLTYFQNEAQLEKSRLLSDRFSAERPKGSFSTLEIQRTEQGDSAMYLCASSHAGIVSSYNSPLHFGNGTRLTVT.

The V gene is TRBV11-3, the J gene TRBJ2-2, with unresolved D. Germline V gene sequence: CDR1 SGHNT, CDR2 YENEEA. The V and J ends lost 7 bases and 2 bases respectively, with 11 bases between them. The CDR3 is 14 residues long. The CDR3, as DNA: TGTGCCAGCAAAGTTCAGGAAAACACCGGGGAGCTGTTTTTT. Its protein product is CASKVQENTGELFF.

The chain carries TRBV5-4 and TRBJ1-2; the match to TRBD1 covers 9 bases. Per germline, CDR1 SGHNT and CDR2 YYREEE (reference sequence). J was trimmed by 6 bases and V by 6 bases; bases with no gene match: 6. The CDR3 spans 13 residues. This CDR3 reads CASIVQGAHGYTF. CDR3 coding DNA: TGTGCCAGCATTGTACAGGGGGCGCATGGCTACACCTTC.

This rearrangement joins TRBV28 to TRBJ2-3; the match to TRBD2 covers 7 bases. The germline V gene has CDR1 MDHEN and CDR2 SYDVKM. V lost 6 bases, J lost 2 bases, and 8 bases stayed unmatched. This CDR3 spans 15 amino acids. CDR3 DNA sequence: TGTGCCAGCAGGGTAGGGCTAGCGGACACAGATACGCAGTATTTT. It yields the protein CASRVGLADTDTQYF. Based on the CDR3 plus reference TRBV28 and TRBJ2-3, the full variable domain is DVKVTQSSRYLVKRTGEKVFLECVQDMDHENMFWYRQDPGLGLRLIYFSYDVKMKEKGDIPEGYSVSREKKERFSLILESASTNQTSMYLCASRVGLADTDTQYFGPGTRLTVL.

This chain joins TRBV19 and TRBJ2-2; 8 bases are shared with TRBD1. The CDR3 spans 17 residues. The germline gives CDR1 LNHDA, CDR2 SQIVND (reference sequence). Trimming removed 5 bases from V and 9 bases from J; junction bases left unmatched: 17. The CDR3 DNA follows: TGTGCCAGTAGTGTCCAAAGACAGGGGATTATATATAGGGAGCTGTTTTTT. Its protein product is CASSVQRQGIIYRELFF.

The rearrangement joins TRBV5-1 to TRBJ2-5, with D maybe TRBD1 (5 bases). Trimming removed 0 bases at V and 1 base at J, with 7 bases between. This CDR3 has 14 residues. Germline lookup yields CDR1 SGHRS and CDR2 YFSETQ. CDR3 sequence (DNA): TGCGCCAGCAGCTTGGTGACAGTCCAAGAGACCCAGTACTTC. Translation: CASSLVTVQETQYF.

CDR3 residues: CASSLSSVRTGGAEAFF. DNA for the CDR3: TGTGCCAGCAGCTTATCTAGTGTTAGGACAGGGGGCGCGGAAGCTTTCTTT. The chain uses TRBV11-2 and TRBJ1-1; 11 nucleotides agree with TRBD1. Germline V gene lookup returns CDR1 SGHAT and CDR2 FQNNGV. V lost 2 bases and J lost 8; bases outside the gene matches: 13. The CDR3 covers 17 residues.

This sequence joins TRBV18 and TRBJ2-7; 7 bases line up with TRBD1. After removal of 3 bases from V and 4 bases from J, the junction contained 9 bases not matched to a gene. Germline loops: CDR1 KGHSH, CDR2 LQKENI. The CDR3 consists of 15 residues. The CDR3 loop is CASSPQDRMGYEQYF. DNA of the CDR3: TGTGCCAGCTCACCTCAGGACAGGATGGGATACGAGCAGTACTTC.

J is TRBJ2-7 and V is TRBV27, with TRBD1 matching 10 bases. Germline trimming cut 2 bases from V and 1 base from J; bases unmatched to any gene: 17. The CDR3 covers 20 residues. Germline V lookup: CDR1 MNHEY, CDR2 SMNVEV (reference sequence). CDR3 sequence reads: CASSLTYRDRGIPFSYEQYF. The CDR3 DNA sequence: TGTGCCAGCAGTTTAACTTATCGGGACAGGGGAATTCCATTTTCCTACGAGCAGTACTTC.

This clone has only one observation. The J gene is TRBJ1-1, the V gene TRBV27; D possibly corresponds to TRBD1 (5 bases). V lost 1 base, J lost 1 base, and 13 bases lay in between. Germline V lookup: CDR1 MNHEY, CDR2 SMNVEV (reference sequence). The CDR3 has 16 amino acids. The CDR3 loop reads CASSLWTLARNTEAFF. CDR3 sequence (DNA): TGTGCCAGCAGTTTATGGACACTGGCTCGGAACACTGAAGCTTTCTTT.

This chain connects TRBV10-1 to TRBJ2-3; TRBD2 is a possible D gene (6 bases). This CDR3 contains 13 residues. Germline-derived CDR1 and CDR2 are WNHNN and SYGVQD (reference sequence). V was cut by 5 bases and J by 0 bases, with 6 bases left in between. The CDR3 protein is CASSSGSTDTQYF. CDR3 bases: TGCGCCAGCAGTAGCGGGAGCACAGATACGCAGTATTTT.